The 14 T cell receptor beta chains below all came from one sample that was sequenced in a study of T cell changes during pregnancy in multiple sclerosis (dated by TCRdb to about 2019). Receptors were amplified or captured by the immunoSEQ multiplex PCR assay. TCRdb re-hosts the immuneACCESS table, in-frame sequences only. Its copies lack some clones; in the studies checked, an unresolved V gene accounts for under half of them, and the cause for the rest is not known. This sample is represented by around 28,000 clones; 90% of them were singletons. The top ten hold approximately 4.5% of the sample. Sequenced material: CD8+ T cells from peripheral blood mononuclear cells, taken in the second trimester of pregnancy. These receptors all stem from a female donor with multiple sclerosis, enrolled in a pregnancy study.

CDR3 nucleotides: TGTGCCAGCAGCTTGGCGGCTAGCGGGAGTTTTTACAATGAGCAGTTCTTC. Residues: CASSLAASGSFYNEQFF. The V call is TRBV5-6, the J call TRBJ2-1; 10 bases agree with TRBD2. The V and J ends lost 0 bases and 4 bases, in that order; junction bases with no gene match: 7. Germline assignment: CDR1 SGHDT and CDR2 YYEEEE. The CDR3 has 17 amino acids.

This chain connects TRBV11-2 to TRBJ2-2, with D tentatively TRBD1 (6 bases). V lost 5 bases, J lost 5 bases, and 15 bases lay in between. Per germline, CDR1 SGHAT and CDR2 FQNNGV. The length of the CDR3 is 15 residues. In nucleotides, the CDR3 is TGTGCCAGCAGCGTAGTAGGGGGTGGGACCGGGGAGCTGTTTTTT. The encoded protein is CASSVVGGGTGELFF.

The chain carries TRBV5-6 and TRBJ2-1; D uncertain. V lost 3 bases and J 10 bases, leaving 8 bases between the germline ends. The CDR3 is 11 amino acids. From germline, CDR1 is SGHDT and CDR2 YYEEEE. CDR3 amino acids: CASSWSREQFF. CDR3 DNA: TGTGCCAGCAGCTGGAGTCGGGAGCAGTTCTTC.

This clone appeared a single time. J is TRBJ1-4 and V is TRBV28; possible D gene TRBD1, 5 bases. The germline V gene encodes CDR1 MDHEN and CDR2 SYDVKM. The length of the CDR3 is 16 residues. V lost 7 bases and J 4 bases, leaving 19 bases between the germline ends. CDR3 region: CASTKGREGLNEKLFF. The CDR3 nucleotides read TGTGCCAGCACTAAGGGCAGGGAGGGACTTAATGAAAAACTGTTTTTT. The full variable domain, with the rest looked up from reference TRBV28 and TRBJ1-4, is DVKVTQSSRYLVKRTGEKVFLECVQDMDHENMFWYRQDPGLGLRLIYFSYDVKMKEKGDIPEGYSVSREKKERFSLILESASTNQTSMYLCASTKGREGLNEKLFFGSGTQLSVL.

The chain joins TRBV25-1 to TRBJ2-5; 8 nucleotides match TRBD1. J gave up 4 bases and V 8 bases, and 9 bases lay outside the gene matches. CDR1 is MGHDK and CDR2 is SYGVNS in the germline V gene. CDR3 length: 14 amino acids. The CDR3 protein is CASRISGGPETQYF. Written as DNA, the CDR3 is TGTGCCAGCCGAATTTCAGGGGGCCCAGAGACCCAGTACTTC.

Written as DNA, the CDR3 is TGCGCCAGCAGCCAAAAAGGGGGACGGGGGGACACTGAAGCTTTCTTT. Translated: CASSQKGGRGDTEAFF. The chain has TRBV4-3 and TRBJ1-1, with D perhaps TRBD1 (6 bases). CDR1 and CDR2 (germline): LGHNA, YSLEER. The CDR3 has 16 residues. Between the trimmed V and J ends, which lost 2 bases and 3 bases, there was a span of 16 bases.

The chain uses TRBV18 and TRBJ1-1; TRBD1 agrees at 9 bases. The length of the CDR3 is 14 residues. Per the germline V gene, CDR1 is KGHSH and CDR2 is LQKENI. The trim removed 2 bases at V and 3 bases at J, leaving 1 base unmatched. CDR3 in amino acids: CASSPGTGYTEAFF. CDR3 sequence (DNA): TGTGCCAGCTCACCAGGGACAGGGTACACTGAAGCTTTCTTT. Using reference TRBV18 and TRBJ1-1 for the parts outside the CDR3, the full variable domain is NAGVMQNPRHLVRRRGQEARLRCSPMKGHSHVYWYRQLPEEGLKFMVYLQKENIIDESGMPKERFSAEFPKEGPSILRIQQVVRGDSAAYFCASSPGTGYTEAFFGQGTRLTVV.

This sequence joins TRBV7-9 and TRBJ1-5; D perhaps matches TRBD1 (6 bases). Trimming shortened V by 1 base and J by 2 bases, and 9 bases separated the two germline ends. Germline V gives CDR1 SEHNR, CDR2 FQNEAQ (reference sequence). The CDR3 runs 15 residues. The DNA of the CDR3 is TGTGCCAGCAGCTTAGTTGGGGGCGGCAATCAGCCCCAGCATTTT. Protein sequence: CASSLVGGGNQPQHF.

This clone has only one observation. The gene calls are TRBV2 and TRBJ2-2; the match to TRBD2 covers 11 bases. Trimming took 8 bases from V and 3 from J; bases not matched to a gene: 17. The germline V gene encodes CDR1 SNHLY and CDR2 FYNNEI. This CDR3 region has 19 residues. In DNA, the CDR3 is TGTGCCAGCCGGGGCGGGCTAGCGGGAGGAGGGGGCTACACCGGGGAGCTGTTTTTT. It yields the protein CASRGGLAGGGGYTGELFF.

The chain combines TRBV10-2 with TRBJ2-3, with 16 bases fitting TRBD2. Germline V gives CDR1 WSHSY, CDR2 SAAADI. V trimming: 5 bases; J trimming: 3 bases; junction bases outside the gene matches: 14. This CDR3 has 20 amino acids. The CDR3, as DNA: TGCGCCAGCAGTAACCCTGCCGGGACTAGCGGGAGGGCCGGAACAGATACGCAGTATTTT. Its translation: CASSNPAGTSGRAGTDTQYF.

This clone was seen only once. The rearrangement joins TRBV5-4 to TRBJ2-1; TRBD2 agrees at 11 bases. The CDR3 length is 16 residues. The V gene's germline CDR1 is SGHNT and CDR2 YYREEE (reference sequence). The V segment lost 4 bases and the J segment 8 bases; nucleotides outside the gene matches: 11. CDR3 nucleotides: TGTGCCAGCAGCGCCATACTAGCGGGAGATTCGTATGAGCAGTTCTTC. Protein product: CASSAILAGDSYEQFF.

The chain is built from TRBV9 and TRBJ2-2; no clear D. Trimming shortened V by 3 bases and J by 6 bases, and 15 bases separated the two germline ends. This CDR3 comprises 15 residues. The germline V gene encodes CDR1 SGDLS and CDR2 YYNGEE. Here the CDR3 reads CASSARGLSSGELFF. CDR3 in DNA: TGTGCCAGCAGCGCAAGAGGATTATCGTCCGGGGAGCTGTTTTTT.

The chain couples TRBV7-8 to TRBJ2-3; 10 bases match TRBD1. Losses at the gene ends were 5 bases for V and 5 bases for J; bases not matched to a gene: 7. The CDR3 runs to 15 residues. Germline loops: CDR1 SGHVS, CDR2 FQNEAQ. CDR3 sequence: CASSAGTGDKDTQYF. The CDR3, as DNA: TGTGCCAGCAGCGCCGGGACAGGGGATAAAGATACGCAGTATTTT.

The V and J genes are TRBV9 and TRBJ1-5, with 10 bases aligning to TRBD1. Losses at the gene ends were 3 bases for V and 3 bases for J; bases not matched to a gene: 9. The CDR3 is made up of 17 amino acids. Germline CDR1 is SGDLS and CDR2 is YYNGEE. The CDR3 bases are TGTGCCAGCAGCGCCTCGACAGGGGGCGTTTACAATCAGCCCCAGCATTTT. Protein product: CASSASTGGVYNQPQHF.